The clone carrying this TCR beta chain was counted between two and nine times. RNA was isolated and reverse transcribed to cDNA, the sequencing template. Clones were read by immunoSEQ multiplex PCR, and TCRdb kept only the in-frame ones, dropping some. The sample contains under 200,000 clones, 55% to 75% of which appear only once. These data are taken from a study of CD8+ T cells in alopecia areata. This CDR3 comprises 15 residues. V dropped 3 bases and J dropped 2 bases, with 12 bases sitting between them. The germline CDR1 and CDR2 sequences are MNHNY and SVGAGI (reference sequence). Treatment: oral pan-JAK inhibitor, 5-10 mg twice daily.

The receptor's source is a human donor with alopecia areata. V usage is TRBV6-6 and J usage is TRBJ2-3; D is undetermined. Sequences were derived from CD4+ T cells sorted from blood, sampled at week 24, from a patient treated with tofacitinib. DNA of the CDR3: TGTGCCAGCAGTTATCAGTTCGGTAACACAGATACGCAGTATTTT. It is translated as CASSYQFGNTDTQYF.